This T cell receptor beta chain comes out of a study of T cell clones after liver transplantation. Study overall: Immunosuppression withdrawal was tried within 2 years after liver transplantation in this trial. TCRbeta sequencing after a pre-transplant mixed lymphocyte reaction identified graft-donor-reactive clones, later tracked in post-transplant blood.

The V gene's germline CDR1 is LNHDA and CDR2 SQIVND (reference sequence). The V segment lost 3 bases and the J segment 5 bases; nucleotides outside the gene matches: 11. The CDR3 runs to 19 residues. Sequencing used immunoSEQ multiplex PCR; TCRdb keeps in-frame clones, though not all of them. The top ten clones hold approximately 8% of a sample with nearly 55,000 clones, less than 85% of them seen once. The material sequenced was CD4+ T cells from blood, taken before liver transplant. The TCR originated in a human donor who received a liver transplant. The chain carries TRBV19 and TRBJ2-2, with 14 nucleotides matching TRBD2. The CDR3: CASSMRLAGGPSWTGELFF. Here the CDR3 DNA reads TGTGCCAGTAGTATGCGACTAGCGGGAGGGCCATCTTGGACCGGGGAGCTGTTTTTT.